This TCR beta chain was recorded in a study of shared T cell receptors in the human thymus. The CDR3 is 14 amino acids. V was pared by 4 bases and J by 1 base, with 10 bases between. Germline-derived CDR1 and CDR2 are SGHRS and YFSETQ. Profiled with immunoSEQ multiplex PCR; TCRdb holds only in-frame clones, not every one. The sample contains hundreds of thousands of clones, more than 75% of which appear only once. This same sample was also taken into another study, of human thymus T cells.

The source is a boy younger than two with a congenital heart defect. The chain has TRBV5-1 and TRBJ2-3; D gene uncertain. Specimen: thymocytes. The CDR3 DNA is TGCGCCAGCAGCCCCCTGGCGGGCACAGATACGCAGTATTTT. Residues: CASSPLAGTDTQYF.